The sequence of this T cell receptor beta chain was determined in a study of T-cell reconstitution after alpha-beta-depleted transplantation in children. Study conclusions and caveats: It was surviving recipient T cells and thymic progenitors that gave some patients high TCRbeta diversity at day 60.

This CDR3 comprises 14 residues. CDR1 is MNHEY and CDR2 is SVGAGI in the germline V gene. V lost 0 bases to trimming and J lost 1 base, with 6 bases between them. On this clonotype itself: Antigen unknown.

It was with unique molecular identifiers that the TCRbeta library was prepared. Using its own MiXCR run on the PCR reads, TCRdb lists one record per CDR3 protein. The repertoire includes 500,000 or so distinct CDR3 sequences, approximately 10% of them detected once, and 14% sits in the top ten. The sequence was collected from a female patient aged 2 to 10 who had a stem cell transplant for aplastic anemia, so the T cells may come from the graft donor. This chain connects TRBV6-5 to TRBJ1-1; D unresolved. The specimen was PBMCs, mostly from graft donor cells, collected 180 days after TCRalphabeta/CD19-depleted stem cell transplant. The DNA of the CDR3 is TGTGCCAGCAGTTACTCGAACAGGAACACTGAAGCTTTCTTT. Its protein product is CASSYSNRNTEAFF.